This T cell receptor beta chain was identified during a study of low-dose radiotherapy and immunotherapy resistance in tumors. Both TCRalpha and TCRbeta chains were reverse transcribed with V-gene-specific primers. The TCRs were subjected to amplification over around 19 PCR cycles employing a constant-region primer in conjunction with a V-primer adapter. TCRdb itself ran the reads through MiXCR, one entry per CDR3 protein. The sample lists approximately 18,000 distinct CDR3 sequences, around 74% occurring once. Germline loops: CDR1 MDHEN, CDR2 SYDVKM. The CDR3 is made up of 14 amino acids. Losses at the gene ends were 8 bases for V and 6 bases for J; bases not matched to a gene: 9.

The receptor's source is a human donor with advanced metastatic prostate, ovarian, gallbladder or colorectal cancer (not recorded which). This table probably holds off-target reads from a library built for another chain. The V and J genes are TRBV28 and TRBJ2-3; 9 nucleotides match TRBD2. The CDR3 sequence is CASYSAGGLDTQYF. For the CDR3, the DNA is TGTGCCAGCTATTCAGCGGGGGGCCTGGATACGCAGTATTTT.